Sequencing of this TCR beta chain was carried out in a study of blood T cell repertoires in COVID-19. Study details: Whether acute or convalescent, the COVID-19 samples came from the United States, Italy and Spain. T cells, B-cell-depleted T cells, or PBMCs supplied cDNA or gDNA.

In the original analysis: It was from reference gene primer amplification that nucleated cell counts were estimated. Only in-frame clones appear in the TCRdb table, and some are missing; sequencing was by immunoSEQ multiplex PCR. The DNA gave D and trimming, while V, J and clone size come from that table. This sample carries roughly 280,000 clones, about 85% of them seen once, and the ten largest clones take 4% to 5%. Germline loops: CDR1 ENHRY, CDR2 SYGVKD. This CDR3 is 16 amino acids long. V lost 0 bases to trimming and J lost 0 bases, with 11 bases between them. The receptor was derived from a man aged 60 to 69 with acute or convalescent COVID-19. Sequences were obtained from peripheral blood. The V gene is TRBV10-3, the J gene TRBJ2-5, with a possible D match to TRBD2 (5 bases). The CDR3 reads CAISESGETYQETQYF. DNA of the CDR3: TGTGCCATCAGTGAGTCTGGGGAGACGTACCAAGAGACCCAGTACTTC.